This T cell receptor (beta chain) comes out of a study of cytomegalovirus exposure and HLA in healthy donors. Study-level points and caveats: Later work found most CMV-associated TCR beta chains apparently HLA-restricted. Analyzed later, association rates of TCRs varied across HLA loci, with DRB1 most and HLA-C fewest. High specificity and sensitivity for cytomegalovirus status were reported for the classifier. Equally common other TCR beta chains were less clonally expanded than HLA-associated ones, a later analysis found.

The CDR3 consists of 14 residues. Per germline, CDR1 MNHNS and CDR2 SASEGT. The ends were cut back, 2 bases at V and 4 bases at J, with 11 bases in the middle. The PCR ran on 60 Vbeta and 13 Jbeta primers. Sequencing was performed with immunoSEQ multiplex PCR; in TCRdb, only in-frame clones are kept and a portion is missing. Seen here are under 140,000 clones, more than 65% observed once, and the top ten hold roughly 5.6%. Regarding this clone: Its antigen is as yet unknown.

The genes are TRBV6-1 and TRBJ1-2, with D perhaps matching TRBD1 (5 bases). The receptor comes from a man aged 30 to 45 in good health and CMV-seropositive. Sequencing was performed on PBMCs. Here the CDR3 reads CASSELTDLYGYTF. CDR3 nucleotides: TGTGCCAGCAGTGAATTGACAGACCTCTATGGCTACACCTTC.